A single sample is the source of the 14 T cell receptor beta chains below, sequenced in a study of regulatory T cells in long-lasting Graves disease. Specified time point: newly diagnosed GD, antithyroid drugs for less than 3 months. RNA from PBMCs was the source of the TCR library. HTBI primers from iRepertoire and Arm-PCR of CDR3 regions yielded the TCR beta libraries. TCRdb itself ran the multiplex PCR reads through MiXCR, one entry per CDR3 protein. The data hold 560,000 or so distinct CDR3 sequences, with roughly a sixth observed a single time. These same data were also listed under a study on T cells in Graves' hyperthyroidism and ophthalmopathy.

Sequencing was performed on peripheral blood mononuclear cells (PBMCs), taken at new diagnosis, from a patient treated with antithyroid drugs. Receptor source: a man younger than 30 with Graves disease.

The table lists this clonotype with many counts. V is TRBV28 and J is TRBJ2-3; no firm D call. In germline, CDR1 is MDHEN, CDR2 SYDVKM. The CDR3 sequence is 13 residues long. Trimming stripped 3 bases from V and 1 base from J, with 5 bases between. DNA for the CDR3: TGTGCCAGCAGTTTTCAGGGCACAGATACGCAGTATTTT. This encodes CASSFQGTDTQYF. Looking up the rest from reference TRBV28 and TRBJ2-3 gives the full variable domain: DVKVTQSSRYLVKRTGEKVFLECVQDMDHENMFWYRQDPGLGLRLIYFSYDVKMKEKGDIPEGYSVSREKKERFSLILESASTNQTSMYLCASSFQGTDTQYFGPGTRLTVL.

This clonotype was found many times. The V gene is TRBV20-1, the J gene TRBJ2-1; 8 bases align to TRBD1. J was trimmed by 9 bases and V by 4 bases; bases with no gene match: 8. The germline V gene has CDR1 DFQATT and CDR2 SNEGSKA (reference sequence). The CDR3 runs 13 residues. CDR3 DNA sequence: TGCAGTGCTACCAGGGGGCTCCAATTTGAGCAGTTCTTC. Translating it yields CSATRGLQFEQFF.

This clonotype was seen only a few times. Here the CDR3 omits its conserved ending phenylalanine or tryptophan, so a read error is the likely source. The chain has TRBV2 and TRBJ1-1, with D unclear. This CDR3 is built from 13 residues. V lost 7 bases to trimming and J lost 1 base, with 10 bases between them. The germline V gene encodes CDR1 SNHLY and CDR2 FYNNEI. As DNA, the CDR3 is TGTGCCAGCAAGGGAGAGGGGAACACTGAAGCTTTCCTT. Translating gives CASKGEGNTEAFL.

V usage is TRBV7-9 and J usage is TRBJ1-1; D is unclear. The CDR3 is 12 amino acids. Trimming removed 5 bases from V and 8 bases from J, with 12 bases in between. CDR1 and CDR2 (germline): SEHNR, FQNEAQ (reference sequence). The CDR3 region is CASSPRVKEAFF. CDR3 in DNA: TGTGCCAGCAGCCCAAGGGTTAAGGAAGCTTTCTTT. The variable domain in full, completed from reference TRBV7-9 and TRBJ1-1, reads DTGVSQNPRHKITKRGQNVTFRCDPISEHNRLYWYRQTLGQGPEFLTYFQNEAQLEKSRLLSDRFSAERPKGSFSTLEIQRTEQGDSAMYLCASSPRVKEAFFGQGTRLTVV.

This clonotype was seen ten or more times. This sequence joins TRBV6-2 or TRBV6-3 and TRBJ2-3, with 10 nucleotides matching TRBD1. This CDR3 spans 15 amino acids. From germline, CDR1 is MNHEY and CDR2 SVGEGT. V dropped 6 bases and J dropped 6; count of bases not matched to a gene: 9. The CDR3 loop is CASRPGQGFRDTQYF. The CDR3 DNA follows: TGTGCCAGCAGACCGGGACAGGGGTTTCGGGATACGCAGTATTTT.

The chain uses TRBV7-8 and TRBJ2-3, with 9 bases that match TRBD2. The CDR3 has 15 residues. The germline CDR1 and CDR2 sequences are SGHVS and FQNEAQ. The trim removed 0 bases at V and 9 bases at J, leaving 7 bases unmatched. The DNA of the CDR3 is TGTGCCAGCAGCTTAGCTAGCGGGAGAGGAGACACGCAGTATTTT. This translates into CASSLASGRGDTQYF. Full variable domain (remainder filled in from reference TRBV7-8 and TRBJ2-3): GAGVSQSPRYKVAKRGQDVALRCDPISGHVSLFWYQQALGQGPEFLTYFQNEAQLDKSGLPSDRFFAERPEGSVSTLKIQRTQQEDSAVYLCASSLASGRGDTQYFGPGTRLTVL.

This clonotype was picked up many times. The chain has TRBV7-9 and TRBJ2-1; D uncertain. This CDR3 comprises 16 residues. Trimming shortened V by 2 bases and J by 0 bases, and 11 bases separated the two germline ends. The germline gives CDR1 SEHNR, CDR2 FQNEAQ (reference sequence). CDR3 sequence (DNA): TGTGCCAGCAGCTTAAATCCGGGCAACTCCTACAATGAGCAGTTCTTC. Encoded protein: CASSLNPGNSYNEQFF.

On this clonotype: A much larger clone differs by one base, so this may be a read error. V usage is TRBV7-2 and J usage is TRBJ2-1; D gene uncertain. CDR1 is SGHTA, CDR2 FQGNSA, per germline. The CDR3 loop spans 14 amino acids. This CDR3 is CVSSFSDGYNEQFF. In nucleotides, the CDR3 is TGTGTCAGCAGCTTCTCAGACGGGTACAATGAGCAGTTCTTC.

V is TRBV5-1 and J is TRBJ2-1; 8 bases match TRBD1. V lost 0 bases and J lost 10; bases outside the gene matches: 12. The CDR3 runs to 16 residues. Germline loops: CDR1 SGHRS, CDR2 YFSETQ. CDR3 in amino acids: CASSLDGGQGSYEQFF. The CDR3 nucleotides are TGCGCCAGCAGCTTGGACGGAGGACAGGGATCCTACGAGCAGTTCTTC. Variable domain in full (rest from reference TRBV5-1 and TRBJ2-1): KAGVTQTPRYLIKTRGQQVTLSCSPISGHRSVSWYQQTPGQGLQFLFEYFSETQRNKGNFPGRFSGRQFSNSRSEMNVSTLELGDSALYLCASSLDGGQGSYEQFFGPGTRLTVL.

A word on this clonotype: A much larger clone lies one base from this, so it may be a read error. This chain connects TRBV11-2 to TRBJ2-5; D possibly corresponds to TRBD2 (6 bases). The CDR3 is made up of 16 amino acids. From germline, CDR1 is SGHAT and CDR2 FQNNGV. This CDR3 is CASSLDGDLKQETQCF. The CDR3 DNA is TGTGCCAGCAGCTTAGATGGGGACTTGAAACAAGAGACCCAGTGCTTC. The full variable domain, its missing parts supplied by reference TRBV11-2 and TRBJ2-5, is EAGVAQSPRYKIIEKRQSVAFWCNPISGHATLYWYQQILGQGPKLLIQFQNNGVVDDSQLPKDRFSAERLKGVDSTLKIQPAKLEDSAVYLCASSLDGDLKQETQCFGPGTRLLVL.

This clonotype showed up just a few times. The rearrangement links TRBV30 to TRBJ2-7; a possible D gene is TRBD2 (5 bases). The CDR3 contains 11 residues. Germline V lookup: CDR1 GTSNPN, CDR2 SVGIG (reference sequence). Trimming removed 5 bases from V and 9 bases from J, with 14 bases in between. The CDR3 nucleotides are TGTGCCTGGTCGACTATCTTTGGGCAGTACTTC. It encodes CAWSTIFGQYF. Filled out from reference TRBV30 and TRBJ2-7, the complete variable domain reads SQTIHQWPATLVQPVGSPLSLECTVEGTSNPNLYWYRQAAGRGLQLLFYSVGIGQISSEVPQNLSASRPQDRQFILSSKKLLLSDSGFYLCAWSTIFGQYFGPGTRLTVT.

This rearrangement joins TRBV20-1 to TRBJ2-1; D gene uncertain. This CDR3 is 15 amino acids long. Germline V gene lookup returns CDR1 DFQATT and CDR2 SNEGSKA (reference sequence). Trimming shortened V by 7 bases and J by 1 base, and 17 bases separated the two germline ends. The CDR3 here is CSVTVFASSYNEQFF. In DNA form, the CDR3 reads TGCAGTGTCACAGTTTTCGCTTCTTCCTACAATGAGCAGTTCTTC.

This clonotype was found a few times. This chain uses TRBV12-3 or TRBV12-4 with TRBJ1-5, with D possibly matching TRBD1 (5 bases). The CDR3 extends over 13 amino acids. The ends were cut back, 6 bases at V and 4 bases at J, with 10 bases in the middle. The CDR3 sequence: CASRIEGNQPQHF. The DNA for the CDR3 is TGTGCCAGCAGAATTGAGGGGAATCAGCCCCAGCATTTT.

There are many counts of this clonotype. The chain recombines TRBV7-9 with TRBJ2-3; D possibly corresponds to TRBD1 (5 bases). There are 14 residues in the CDR3. The V and J ends lost 3 bases and 4 bases respectively, with 11 bases between them. Germline V gene sequence: CDR1 SEHNR, CDR2 FQNEAQ (reference sequence). The CDR3 spells CASSLSGAPDTQYF. The CDR3, as DNA: TGTGCCAGCAGCTTGAGTGGGGCACCAGATACGCAGTATTTT.